This T cell receptor beta chain was recovered during a study of blood T cell repertoires in COVID-19. This CDR3 has 15 residues. Germline V gene sequence: CDR1 MNHEY, CDR2 SMNVEV (reference sequence). Trimming took 1 base from V and 6 from J; bases not matched to a gene: 5. As handled by the study authors: Reference gene primer amplification gave estimated nucleated cell counts. Clones were read by immunoSEQ multiplex PCR, and TCRdb kept only the in-frame ones, dropping some. That table gives V, J and clone size, and the DNA gave D and trimming. The sample lists roughly 150,000 clones, roughly 88% occurring once.

This receptor was taken from a woman aged 45 to 65 in a cohort sampled during active or convalescent COVID-19. The sequencing input was peripheral blood. The J gene is TRBJ2-3, the V gene TRBV27; 9 positions match TRBD2. The CDR3 region has the DNA TGTGCCAGCAGTTTATTGGGCGGGGGGGCGGATACGCAGTATTTT. Encoded protein: CASSLLGGGADTQYF.